At least ten counts were recorded for the clone carrying this TCR beta chain. The unsorted libraries were made from 2 million PBMCs kept at -80 C. The sample belongs to a study of neurological immune-mediated disorders. TCRdb reprocessed the 5' RACE reads with MiXCR, giving one entry per CDR3 protein. The sample shows more than 45,000 distinct CDR3 sequences, around 2.3% of them seen only once. CDR1 is SNHLY, CDR2 FYNNEI, per germline. This CDR3 is built from 13 residues. After removal of 8 bases from V and 8 bases from J, the junction contained 8 bases not matched to a gene. The sequence was obtained from a man between 50 and 59 years old with multiple sclerosis. This chain links TRBV2 with TRBJ2-1, with TRBD2 identical over 8 bases. Material for sequencing was PBMCs. CDR3 nucleotides: TGTGCCAGCGAGCCGGGGGGGTTGGATGAGCAGTTCTTC. Translated: CASEPGGLDEQFF.